These 21 T cell receptor beta chains were all obtained from the same sample, sequenced in a study of human T cells and chemical hapten exposure. One entry per CDR3 protein, called by TCRdb with MiXCR from the RACE reads. This sample has about 52,000 distinct CDR3 sequences, with 8% to 10% found just once. The time point is: patch test 3, about 24 weeks after DPC sensitization. The treatment: therapeutic diphenylcyclopropenone sensitization with weekly scalp DPC. Sequencing was performed on whole blood, taken in connection with sensitization to the hapten diphenylcyclopropenone (DPC). The receptors originated from a woman aged 40 to 50 with alopecia areata. Some clones in this sample may be carry-over from other donors' samples.

This chain links TRBV12-3 or TRBV12-4 with TRBJ1-1, with TRBD1 identical over 11 bases. The CDR3 is 16 residues long. J gave up 4 bases and V 5 bases, and 9 bases lay outside the gene matches. The chain's CDR3 is CASSPGQGATSTEAFF. The CDR3 DNA reads TGTGCCAGCAGTCCTGGACAGGGGGCGACGAGCACTGAAGCTTTCTTT.

The sample holds a few counts of this clonotype. This chain links TRBV12-3 or TRBV12-4 with TRBJ2-1; 10 bases line up with TRBD2. Trimming at V came to 5 bases and at J to 9 bases, leaving 7 bases not matched to a gene. The CDR3 has 14 amino acids. CDR3 coding DNA: TGTGCCAGCAGTCGTACTAGCGGGGCCTCTGAGCAGTTCTTC. As protein: CASSRTSGASEQFF.

This chain joins TRBV7-3 and TRBJ2-4, with TRBD2 matching 7 bases. Germline CDR1 reads SGHTA; CDR2 reads FQGTGA. The V and J ends lost 2 bases and 2 bases, in that order; junction bases with no gene match: 9. The CDR3 loop spans 17 amino acids. CDR3 DNA: TGTGCCAGCAGCTTACCCTTGGGGGGACTAACCAAAAACATTCAGTACTTC. This gives the protein CASSLPLGGLTKNIQYF.

V gene TRBV7-2 combines with J gene TRBJ2-7; D might be TRBD1 (5 bases). Germline CDR1 reads SGHTA; CDR2 reads FQGNSA. The CDR3 consists of 13 residues. The V and J ends lost 4 bases and 3 bases respectively, with 10 bases between them. The CDR3: CASSSFTGYEQYF. CDR3 DNA sequence: TGTGCCAGCAGCTCATTCACAGGCTACGAGCAGTACTTC.

This clonotype was recorded at least ten times. This chain links TRBV3-1 with TRBJ2-7, with D possibly being TRBD2 (6 bases). With 2 bases removed from V and 5 bases from J, the gap between germline ends came to 19 bases. Germline assignment: CDR1 LGHDT and CDR2 YNNKEL (reference sequence). The CDR3 covers 16 residues. CDR3: CASSQSAPQGGDEQYF. As DNA, the CDR3 is TGTGCCAGCAGCCAATCCGCCCCGCAGGGAGGCGACGAGCAGTACTTC.

V and J are TRBV11-2 and TRBJ2-5; possible D gene TRBD2, 6 bases. The CDR3 is 16 residues long. With 4 bases removed from V and 7 bases from J, the gap between germline ends came to 22 bases. In germline, CDR1 is SGHAT, CDR2 FQNNGV. CDR3 coding DNA: TGTGCCAGCAGCTCCCCTTCGGGAGTCAGCGGGCGGACCCAGTACTTC. It is translated as CASSSPSGVSGRTQYF.

This clonotype was detected a few times. Here the CDR3 DNA reads TGCGCCAGCAGCCCCTCCACAGACTCTGGAAACACCATATATTTT. This translates into CASSPSTDSGNTIYF. The V gene is TRBV4-1, the J gene TRBJ1-3; no reliable D call. The V gene's germline CDR1 is MGHRA and CDR2 YSYEKL. V was clipped by 4 bases and J by 0 bases, with 10 bases between them. The CDR3 runs 15 residues.

There are many counts of this clonotype. The gene calls are TRBV2 and TRBJ2-1; no clear D. The CDR3 is 14 residues long. The germline V gene encodes CDR1 SNHLY and CDR2 FYNNEI. V dropped 1 base and J dropped 7 bases, with 11 bases sitting between them. This chain's CDR3 is CASSEELFGNEQFF. In DNA form, the CDR3 reads TGTGCCAGCAGTGAAGAACTATTTGGGAATGAGCAGTTCTTC.

This clonotype has a handful of counts. The gene calls are TRBV9 and TRBJ1-1; D not certain. CDR1 and CDR2 (germline): SGDLS, YYNGEE. The CDR3 runs 12 residues. Deletions cut 4 bases from V and 0 bases from J, with 4 bases between. The CDR3 coding sequence is TGTGCCAGCAGCCCCCTGAACACTGAAGCTTTCTTT. Residues: CASSPLNTEAFF.

The chain employs TRBV7-9 and TRBJ1-6, with TRBD1 matching over 10 bases. Trimming removed 4 bases from V and 7 bases from J; junction bases left unmatched: 4. Germline lookup yields CDR1 SEHNR and CDR2 FQNEAQ (reference sequence). The CDR3 loop spans 15 amino acids. CDR3 nucleotides: TGTGCCAGCAGCTCGCAGACAGGGGGCAATTCACCCCTCCACTTT. This translates into CASSSQTGGNSPLHF. The variable domain in full, with the rest retrieved from reference TRBV7-9 and TRBJ1-6, is DTGVSQNPRHKITKRGQNVTFRCDPISEHNRLYWYRQTLGQGPEFLTYFQNEAQLEKSRLLSDRFSAERPKGSFSTLEIQRTEQGDSAMYLCASSSQTGGNSPLHFGNGTRLTVT.

The chain carries TRBV20-1 and TRBJ2-1, with 9 bases lining up with TRBD2. The V gene's germline CDR1 is DFQATT and CDR2 SNEGSKA (reference sequence). With 0 bases clipped from V and 9 bases from J, the junction kept 12 bases outside the gene matches. The CDR3 spans 16 residues. The CDR3 loop reads CSARDLAGGLEGEQFF. The CDR3 DNA follows: TGCAGTGCTAGAGATTTGGCGGGGGGGCTCGAGGGTGAGCAGTTCTTC.

This clonotype was found many times. V is TRBV18 and J is TRBJ2-3, with TRBD1 identical over 10 bases. The CDR3 length is 16 residues. V gave up 3 bases and J gave up 2 bases; unmatched junction bases: 5. Germline loops: CDR1 KGHSH, CDR2 LQKENI. The CDR3 region is CASSPAGQGLTDTQYF. CDR3 coding DNA: TGTGCCAGCTCACCCGCGGGACAGGGGCTCACAGATACGCAGTATTTT.

This clonotype was seen ten or more times. The V gene is TRBV4-1, the J gene TRBJ2-1; 10 nucleotides agree with TRBD2. The CDR3 is made up of 15 amino acids. The germline V gene encodes CDR1 MGHRA and CDR2 YSYEKL. J was trimmed by 3 bases and V by 1 base; bases with no gene match: 0. The CDR3 loop reads CASSQVAGGYNEQFF. CDR3 nucleotides: TGCGCCAGCAGCCAAGTAGCGGGGGGCTACAATGAGCAGTTCTTC.

This clonotype was picked up a small number of times. The gene calls are TRBV7-9 and TRBJ2-1; D is unclear. The CDR3 contains 11 residues. The V end lost 5 bases, the J end lost 8 bases, and 7 bases lay between the germline ends. The V gene's germline CDR1 is SEHNR and CDR2 FQNEAQ (reference sequence). CDR3 sequence: CASSPFYEQFF. The CDR3 DNA is TGTGCCAGCAGCCCCTTCTATGAGCAGTTCTTC.

The chain carries TRBV7-9 and TRBJ1-1; D remains unclear. CDR1 and CDR2 (germline): SEHNR, FQNEAQ (reference sequence). This CDR3 contains 13 residues. V lost 6 bases and J lost 3, with 11 bases in between. The CDR3 DNA sequence: TGTGCCAGCAGGGTAGACGGGGACACTGAAGCTTTCTTT. The encoded protein is CASRVDGDTEAFF.

This clonotype was seen many times. The chain combines TRBV6-4 with TRBJ1-1; the match to TRBD1 covers 8 bases. V gave up 6 bases and J gave up 1 base; unmatched junction bases: 1. This CDR3 has 13 residues. Germline V CDR1 and CDR2: MRHNA, SNTAGT. CDR3 sequence (DNA): TGTGCCAGCAGGGACAGGGAGAACACTGAAGCTTTCTTT. It is translated as CASRDRENTEAFF.

The chain carries TRBV13 and TRBJ1-6; no definite D call. V dropped 7 bases and J dropped 5 bases, with 9 bases sitting between them. This CDR3 has 13 residues. In germline, CDR1 is PRHDT, CDR2 FYEKMQ (reference sequence). The DNA for the CDR3 is TGTGCCAGCAACAGACGGAATAATTCACCCCTCCACTTT. Encoded protein: CASNRRNNSPLHF.

This clonotype was counted many times. CDR3 residues: CSASRGISYQPQHF. For the CDR3, the DNA is TGCAGTGCTAGTAGAGGGATAAGCTATCAGCCCCAGCATTTT. The chain joins TRBV20-1 to TRBJ1-5; no clear D gene. CDR1 DFQATT and CDR2 SNEGSKA come from the germline V gene (reference sequence). The CDR3 totals 14 residues. V lost 3 bases to trimming and J lost 5 bases, with 14 bases between them.

This clonotype was recorded at least ten times. The chain has TRBV6-2 or TRBV6-3 and TRBJ1-1; D is perhaps TRBD1 (5 bases). This CDR3 has 16 residues. Between the trimmed V and J ends, which lost 2 bases and 0 bases, there was a span of 13 bases. Germline-derived CDR1 and CDR2 are MNHEY and SVGEGT. CDR3 sequence (DNA): TGTGCCAGCAGTTACGGCAGGGCCCGAATGAACACTGAAGCTTTCTTT. It is translated as CASSYGRARMNTEAFF.

This clonotype has at least ten counts. V usage is TRBV12-3 or TRBV12-4 and J usage is TRBJ2-3; no definite D call. The V end was cut by 1 base, the J end by 2 bases, with 13 bases between. The CDR3 totals 16 residues. Here the CDR3 DNA reads TGTGCCAGCAGTTTAGACCAGTCATACATCACAGATACGCAGTATTTT. It codes for CASSLDQSYITDTQYF.

The table lists this clonotype with many counts. The chain joins TRBV28 to TRBJ2-7, with D possibly matching TRBD2 (6 bases). The germline CDR1 and CDR2 sequences are MDHEN and SYDVKM. V shed 5 bases and J shed 0 bases, with 14 bases lying between them. The CDR3 totals 15 residues. CDR3 loop: CASSLTDGSSYEQYF. The CDR3, as DNA: TGTGCCAGCAGTCTAACAGACGGGAGCTCCTACGAGCAGTACTTC.